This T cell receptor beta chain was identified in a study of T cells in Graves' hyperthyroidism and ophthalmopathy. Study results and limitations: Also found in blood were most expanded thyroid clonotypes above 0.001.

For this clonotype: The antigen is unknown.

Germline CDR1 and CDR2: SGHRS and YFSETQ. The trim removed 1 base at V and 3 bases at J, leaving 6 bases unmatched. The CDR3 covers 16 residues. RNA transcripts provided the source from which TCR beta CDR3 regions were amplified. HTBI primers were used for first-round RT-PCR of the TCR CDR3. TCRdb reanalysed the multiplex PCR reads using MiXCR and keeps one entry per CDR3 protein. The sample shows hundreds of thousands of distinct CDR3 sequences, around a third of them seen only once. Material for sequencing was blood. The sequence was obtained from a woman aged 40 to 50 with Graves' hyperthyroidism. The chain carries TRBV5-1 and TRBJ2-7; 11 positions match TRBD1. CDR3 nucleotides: TGCGCCAGCAGCTTGTCCCCAGGGACAGGGGGCTACGAGCAGTACTTC. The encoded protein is CASSLSPGTGGYEQYF.